This TCR beta chain was sequenced in a study of Ad26.COV2.S vaccination and SARS-CoV-2 variants. V gave up 3 bases and J gave up 2 bases; unmatched junction bases: 6. Germline V CDR1 and CDR2: MNHEY, SMNVEV (reference sequence). The CDR3 is 15 residues long. Assay used: immunoSEQ multiplex PCR; TCRdb lists only in-frame clones, some missing. Of just over 350,000 clones listed, about 92% are singletons. Remarks on this clone: Its antigen is still unknown.

Study-level points and caveats: Following vaccination, spike-specific CD8+ and CD4+ T cell responses reportedly exhibited substantial breadth. Vaccine and placebo recipients had comparable breadth of non-spike TCRs.

This TCR was recovered from a human donor who had recovered from COVID-19. The starting material was peripheral blood, obtained after recovery from COVID-19. The rearrangement uses TRBV27 and TRBJ2-7, with 8 bases matching TRBD1. The CDR3 DNA reads as TGTGCCAGCAGTTTTGGTGGACAGGGTACCTACGAGCAGTACTTC. This sequence encodes CASSFGGQGTYEQYF.